Sequencing of this TCR beta chain was carried out in a study of T cells in women clearing cervical HPV infection. Study context: Controls were women whose single incident HPV16 infection cleared within 12 months without precancer or cancer. Case blood drawn at lesion detection; control blood after infection cleared.

TCR beta CDR3 amplified by multiplex PCR from approximately 1,100 ng genomic DNA. Profiled with immunoSEQ multiplex PCR; TCRdb holds only in-frame clones, not every one. This sample's clone table lists 42,000 or so clones. Study-wide points: Cases carried less TRBV6-7 than controls: approximately 0.1% versus 0.16%.

There are 16 residues in the CDR3. V lost 1 base, J lost 7 bases, and 16 bases lay in between. Germline CDR1 and CDR2: MDHEN and SYDVKM. On this clone itself: The antigen is undetermined. The observed sequence ends 3 residues before the CDR3 terminus, with the missing tail filled in from the germline J gene.

The sequence was collected from a woman between 18 and 69 years old with a cervical HPV16 infection that either progressed to CIN3+ or cleared (not recorded which). The rearrangement uses TRBV28 and TRBJ2-2; D might be TRBD1 (6 bases). Sequencing was carried out using blood buffy coat. The CDR3 is CASSLSGAIQGGELFF. Incomplete CDR3 DNA: TGTGCCAGCAGTTTATCAGGGGCGATTCAGGGCGGGGAG. Complete variable domain (other parts from reference TRBV28 and TRBJ2-2): DVKVTQSSRYLVKRTGEKVFLECVQDMDHENMFWYRQDPGLGLRLIYFSYDVKMKEKGDIPEGYSVSREKKERFSLILESASTNQTSMYLCASSLSGAIQGGELFFGEGSRLTVL.